The subject of this entry is one TCR beta chain. Its antigen remains undetermined. Base quality data are lacking; no much larger clone is found one base away. Between about 2.24 and 5 ug genomic DNA was input per sample, and equal DNA input was given to paired samples. TCR beta libraries were constructed in two PCR steps with the immunoSEQ hsTCRbeta Kit, which uses multiplexed V and J gene primers. Pooled libraries, together with positive and negative controls, were sequenced on an Illumina MiSeq with a 100-cycle paired-end protocol. The paper's data handling went like this. The immunoSEQ vendor processed the raw data into normalized, annotated TCR beta repertoire reports. Richness was counted as unique clones by nucleotide sequence, and total richness was extrapolated with the iChao1 and Efron-Thisted estimators. Pielou's evenness, Simpson's index, top-ten clone proportional abundance, and Morisita overlap index were used to characterize and compare paired lesions. This is the immuneACCESS table as TCRdb keeps it, with only in-frame sequences that have V and J called. A part of the clones is gone; compared with another copy, unresolved V genes explain less than half, and the rest is unexplained. The V and J calls and clone size were taken over from that table, and D and trimming were inferred from the DNA. The sample yields roughly 5,000 clones; about 85% were counted once. The ten largest clones capture 9.2% of the sample.

The sample originates from a study of T cells in lung cancer brain metastases (dated by TCRdb to 2016 to 2018). In terms of the full investigation: About 85% of the 20 patients had a history of tobacco use, with a median of around 38 pack-years. The average DNA integrity number was approximately 3.6 in both primary and metastatic specimens, and the two sites did not differ significantly. A cohort of 20 patients was included, from whom approximately 40 specimens were contributed, with one primary lung lesion and one brain metastasis obtained from each patient. A median interval of roughly 370 days was observed between acquisition of the primary and brain metastasis specimens. The study compared TCR beta CDR3 repertoires of fully resected primary non-small cell lung cancers with those of paired brain metastases. The median age of the patients at first diagnosis was roughly 50 years, and the group included 9 males and 11 to 12 females. Of the approximately 22 patients, 15 to 18 received no interval therapy between resection of the primary and resection of the metastasis. Broader findings and caveats from the paper: Brain metastases contained significantly fewer unique productive clones than the paired primaries (median about 1,600 versus 5,000). DNA fragmentation in the FFPE samples may have prevented recovery of the complete infiltrating T cell repertoire. Effects of preoperative corticosteroids on T cell infiltration in brain metastases could not be controlled. A significantly larger repertoire fraction was made up by the ten most abundant clones in brain metastases than in primaries, which was suggestive of clonal expansion. Most clones were specific to a single lesion, and paired lesions overlapped only to a limited degree (mean Morisita index about 0.21).

Resection was performed in the patients for synchronous oligometastatic disease or for delayed recurrence of a solitary brain metastasis. To avoid including cancers other than NSCLC, any patient with a history of multiple malignancies was excluded. Tumor areas were macrodissected from five or six deparaffinized around 9.1 um unstained sections under guidance from marked H&E slides. Every specimen was formalin-fixed and paraffin-embedded (FFPE). The AllPrep DNA/RNA FFPE Kit was used for extraction of genomic DNA. Cut back by 6 bases and 3 bases, the V and J ends lie 11 bases apart. The CDR3, from cysteine to phenylalanine, totals 13 residues. The CDR3 DNA has 39 bases and is translated from base 1. CDR1 and CDR2, per the germline V gene (reference sequence), are MNHNY and SVGAGI.

What was sequenced was tumor tissue from a brain metastasis. The cell subset or site label here, explained by the study, means: paired resected brain metastasis. The chain is assembled from TRBV6-6 and TRBJ1-1, with no D gene named confidently. The clonotype comes from a woman aged 50 to 60 with non-small cell lung cancer that had spread to the brain. The nucleotide sequence is given as TGTGCCAGCAGACAATCGGGTGACACTGAAGCTTTCTTT. Its translation is CASRQSGDTEAFF.